Below, one TCR beta chain is given with its context. This clonotype was seen repeatedly, ten times or more. Its antigen is not yet known. No much larger clonotype is one base removed from it; base qualities were not supplied. The sample belongs to a study of T cells in Graves' hyperthyroidism and ophthalmopathy (dated by TCRdb to between 2018 and 2020). A note on the overall study: Peripheral blood samples were taken at the time of initial diagnosis, prior to any treatment. Thyroid tissue and blood T-cell repertoires from six or seven Graves' hyperthyroidism patients were also compared in the study. According to the paper, TCR Vbeta CDR3 sequencing was carried out on more than 120 peripheral blood samples, which came from under 50 ophthalmopathy, approximately 78 hyperthyroidism and approximately 17 progressor patients. After blood sampling, hyperthyroidism patients were treated with methimazole at a starting dose of 30 mg daily, and ophthalmopathy patients were treated with high-dose intravenous methylprednisolone. The 95 to 100 discovery patients were randomly split 7:3 into training and test sets. To identify TCR V-J signatures that set the groups apart, the researchers used a discovery cohort of about a hundred patients, made up of 43 with Graves' ophthalmopathy and about 60 with stable Graves' hyperthyroidism. Prospective prediction of ophthalmopathy was tested in an independent validation cohort of fewer than 20 hyperthyroidism patients and 17 patients who later progressed to ophthalmopathy. Study-wide findings and limitations: Most expanded thyroid clonotypes (frequency above 0.001) were also found in blood, which suggests that blood repertoires may mirror thyroid immune responses. A model built on a 13 V-J signature distinguished ophthalmopathy from stable hyperthyroidism, reaching roughly 88% sensitivity and 81.08% specificity in cross-validation and 80%/75% in testing. Sample size was not statistically predetermined, and blinding of investigators to group allocation was not performed. In validation, the model predicted progression to ophthalmopathy a median of approximately 6.6 months before onset, with approximately 68% sensitivity and roughly 72% specificity.

The CDR3 has 11 amino acids, counting the end cysteine and phenylalanine. The kept DNA is CDR3 alone, 33 bases in frame from the first base. Reading the germline V gene (reference sequence) gives CDR1 MNHEY and CDR2 SMNVEV. Relative to germline, V is 6 bases shorter and J is 6 bases shorter, with 9 bases between their ends. Graves' hyperthyroidism was defined as stable when no progression to ophthalmopathy occurred over 18 months of follow-up. Hyperthyroidism patients were newly diagnosed, had a disease duration of under 2 months, and were aged 18 to 65 years. Any patient with an uncontrolled infection, another autoimmune disease, pregnancy or lactation was excluded. Diagnoses were based on clinical symptoms, serum thyroxine and TRAb, thyroid ultrasound and orbital computed tomography. PBMCs were isolated from more than 9 ml of fresh peripheral blood by Ficoll-Paque density gradient centrifugation. Total RNA was extracted using Trizol reagent, and RNA quality was assessed on an Agilent 2100 Bioanalyzer.

The TCR beta CDR3 regions were amplified from the RNA transcripts. A first-round RT-PCR of the TCR CDR3 used the HTBI primer set with the Qiagen OneStep RT-PCR kit. Libraries were constructed in a second round of multiplex PCR, after which size selection and purification were carried out. Libraries were sequenced paired-end with 100 bp reads on an Illumina HiSeq2000. For the original study's pipeline: SOAPnuke was used to process the raw data, with reads discarded if the reads contained adapters or uncalled bases, had a mean Phred below 15, or lacked an exact constant-primer or identifier match. COPE v1.2.5 was used to merge high-quality paired reads, and clonotypes were defined as unique nucleotide sequences. MiTCR v1.1 was used to align the clonotypes against IMGT TRBV, TRBD and TRBJ reference segments. The analysis was restricted to V-J combinations with a frequency above 0.0001, which together covered just over 99% of the repertoires. The TCS score was defined as the ratio of F50 (clonal expansion) to E x V (chaos), calculated using BLOSUM62-based TCRdist between CDR3 peptides within each V-J. Welch's t-statistics and random forest reduced 500 to 650 V-J features to under 15, which were used in a naive Bayes classifier (R e1071). The public reads were reanalyzed by TCRdb: fastp trimming at Q25, MiXCR alignment, in-frame beta chains only. All rows with the same CDR3 protein become a single entry with the most common DNA and genes. TCRdb's processing, not the authors', yielded these V and J calls. The sample data list 96,000 or so distinct CDR3 sequences, and around 50% of these were observed just once. 25% to 30% of the sample lies in the top ten.

This receptor was obtained from a woman aged 40-49 years with Graves' hyperthyroidism. Specimen: blood. Here the chain combines TRBV27 and TRBJ2-7, with the D gene not clear enough to name. The CDR3 protein sequence reads: CASSIDGEQYF. Here is the DNA: TGTGCCAGCAGCATCGATGGCGAGCAGTACTTC.